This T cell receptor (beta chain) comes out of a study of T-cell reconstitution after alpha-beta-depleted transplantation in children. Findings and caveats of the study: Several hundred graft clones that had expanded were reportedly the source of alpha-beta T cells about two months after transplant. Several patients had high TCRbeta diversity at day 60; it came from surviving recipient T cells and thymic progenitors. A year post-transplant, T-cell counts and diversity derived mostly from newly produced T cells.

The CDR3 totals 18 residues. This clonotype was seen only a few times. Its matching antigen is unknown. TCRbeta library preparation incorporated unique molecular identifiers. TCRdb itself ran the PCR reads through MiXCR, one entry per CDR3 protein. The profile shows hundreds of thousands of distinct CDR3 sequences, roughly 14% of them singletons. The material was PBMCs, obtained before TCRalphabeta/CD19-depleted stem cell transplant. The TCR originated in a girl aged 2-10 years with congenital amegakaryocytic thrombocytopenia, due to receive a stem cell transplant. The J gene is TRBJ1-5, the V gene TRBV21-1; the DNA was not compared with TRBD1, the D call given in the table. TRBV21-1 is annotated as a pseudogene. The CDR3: CASSKARGAPLGNQPQHF. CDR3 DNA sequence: TGTGCCAGCAGCAAAGCGCGGGGGGCCCCTTTAGGGAATCAGCCCCAGCATTTT.